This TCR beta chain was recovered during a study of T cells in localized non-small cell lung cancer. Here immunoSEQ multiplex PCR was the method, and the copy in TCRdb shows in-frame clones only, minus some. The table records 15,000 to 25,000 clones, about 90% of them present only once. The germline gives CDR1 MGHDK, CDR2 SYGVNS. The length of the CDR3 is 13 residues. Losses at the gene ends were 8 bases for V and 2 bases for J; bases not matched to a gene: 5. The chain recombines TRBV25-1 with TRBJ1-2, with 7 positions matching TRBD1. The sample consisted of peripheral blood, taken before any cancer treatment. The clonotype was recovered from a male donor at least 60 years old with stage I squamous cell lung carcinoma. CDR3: CASGGQANYGYTF. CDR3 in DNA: TGTGCCAGCGGAGGACAGGCCAACTATGGCTACACCTTC.